Shown below are 24 T cell receptor beta chains from a single sample sequenced in a study of molecular identifiers for immune sequencing clone quantification. TCRdb re-derived calls from the PCR reads in MiXCR, one entry per CDR3 protein. The repertoire has nearly 650,000 distinct CDR3 sequences, about 25% of them found once; the top ten carry 0.7% to 0.95%. The sequenced material came from naive CD8+ T cells from blood, with Jurkat cell RNA spiked in. Subset here: FACS-sorted CD8+CD4-CCR7+CD45RA+ naive T cells. These receptors originate from a human donor in good health. Some libraries in this study had Jurkat cell RNA spiked in.

The chain combines TRBV6-6 with TRBJ1-2, with a possible D match to TRBD1 (5 bases). The germline V gene has CDR1 MNHNY and CDR2 SVGAGI (reference sequence). CDR3 size: 16 residues. Trimming removed 0 bases from V and 1 base from J, with 12 bases in between. The CDR3 bases are TGTGCCAGCAGTTACTCCGGCCAGGGTAGTAACTATGGCTACACCTTC. Translated, it gives CASSYSGQGSNYGYTF.

The chain couples TRBV10-3 to TRBJ1-2, with D possibly TRBD1 on 5 matching bases. Trimming stripped 6 bases from V and 8 bases from J, with 13 bases between. From germline, CDR1 is ENHRY and CDR2 SYGVKD. CDR3 size: 12 residues. CDR3 residues: CAIRGLGDGYTF. In nucleotides, the CDR3 is TGTGCCATCAGGGGCCTCGGGGACGGCTACACCTTC.

This clonotype was seen a few times. The chain carries TRBV20-1 and TRBJ1-2; D is perhaps TRBD1 (5 bases). Trimming took 1 base from V and 5 from J, leaving 8 bases between them. The CDR3 spans 12 residues. Looked up from germline, CDR1 is DFQATT and CDR2 is SNEGSKA (reference sequence). The CDR3 loop is CSARVEGYGYTF. The CDR3 DNA reads as TGCAGTGCTAGAGTCGAGGGGTATGGCTACACCTTC.

The chain joins TRBV18 to TRBJ2-7, with TRBD2 as a possible D gene (6 bases). The V gene's germline CDR1 is KGHSH and CDR2 LQKENI. CDR3 size: 15 residues. V was clipped by 4 bases and J by 7 bases, with 20 bases between them. CDR3 bases: TGTGCCAGCTCACTCCCCGGGACTCCTTACAATGAGCAGTACTTC. It is translated as CASSLPGTPYNEQYF.

This clonotype was recorded at least ten times. V gene TRBV5-4 combines with J gene TRBJ2-5, with D possibly matching TRBD1 (6 bases). The CDR3 is 16 amino acids. CDR1 and CDR2 (germline): SGHNT, YYREEE (reference sequence). V was trimmed by 4 bases and J by 0 bases, leaving 16 bases between them. This chain's CDR3 is CASSPGTTEYQETQYF. The CDR3 DNA sequence: TGTGCCAGCAGCCCTGGGACAACCGAGTACCAAGAGACCCAGTACTTC.

This clonotype was observed many times. This chain joins TRBV5-4 and TRBJ1-1; D unclear. Germline CDR1 is SGHNT and CDR2 is YYREEE (reference sequence). V dropped 0 bases and J dropped 4 bases, with 13 bases sitting between them. The CDR3 loop spans 15 amino acids. The CDR3 spells CASSLALAQATEAFF. CDR3 DNA sequence: TGTGCCAGCAGCTTGGCCCTGGCCCAGGCCACTGAAGCTTTCTTT.

The table lists this clonotype with a few counts. V gene TRBV30 combines with J gene TRBJ2-7; TRBD1 matches at 8 bases. With V trimmed by 2 bases and J by 2 bases, 5 bases remained unmatched. Germline CDR1 is GTSNPN and CDR2 is SVGIG (reference sequence). CDR3 length: 14 residues. The CDR3 sequence is CAWSLGTGPYEQYF. In nucleotides, the CDR3 is TGTGCCTGGAGTCTCGGGACAGGACCCTACGAGCAGTACTTC.

This clonotype was detected only a few times. The chain couples TRBV27 to TRBJ2-1; D is unclear. The CDR3 is made up of 16 amino acids. Germline CDR1 MNHEY, CDR2 SMNVEV (reference sequence). Trimming stripped 5 bases from V and 4 bases from J, with 18 bases between. CDR3 protein: CASSGSGPMGYNEQFF. The DNA for the CDR3 is TGTGCCAGCAGTGGGTCCGGACCAATGGGGTACAATGAGCAGTTCTTC.

This clonotype showed up just a few times. The chain is built from TRBV27 and TRBJ2-3; D is unclear. V was trimmed by 5 bases and J by 4 bases, leaving 7 bases between them. CDR1 and CDR2 from the germline V gene are MNHEY and SMNVEV (reference sequence). The length of the CDR3 is 12 residues. The chain's CDR3 is CASSGFADTQYF. DNA of the CDR3: TGTGCCAGCAGTGGCTTTGCAGATACGCAGTATTTT.

This clonotype was seen a few times. A much larger clone lies a single base off, so this may be a read error. The chain recombines TRBV2 with TRBJ2-6, with a possible D match to TRBD2 (6 bases). The germline V gene has CDR1 SNHLY and CDR2 FYNNEI. The length of the CDR3 is 15 residues. CDR3 nucleotide sequence: TGTGCCAGTCACCCGGGGGAGTCTGGGGCCAACGCCCTGACTTTC. It specifies CASHPGESGANALTF.

This clonotype was seen at least ten times. The chain has TRBV5-4 and TRBJ2-3; D might be TRBD1 (5 bases). V dropped 3 bases and J dropped 4 bases, with 21 bases sitting between them. The CDR3 is made up of 17 amino acids. CDR1 is SGHNT, CDR2 YYREEE, per germline (reference sequence). CDR3 in amino acids: CASSSPFRDPLPDTQYF. The CDR3 DNA follows: TGTGCCAGCAGCTCCCCCTTCAGGGATCCCCTCCCAGATACGCAGTATTTT.

This clonotype was seen many times. The rearrangement links TRBV4-3 to TRBJ2-1; D not certain. The V and J ends lost 0 bases and 6 bases respectively, with 9 bases between them. Germline CDR1 LGHNA, CDR2 YSLEER. This CDR3 contains 14 residues. CDR3: CASSQDAGSNEQFF. CDR3 sequence (DNA): TGCGCCAGCAGCCAAGATGCAGGTAGCAATGAGCAGTTCTTC.

This clonotype appeared once. Given a much more abundant clone one base away, this may be a read error. Here the CDR3 omits its conserved ending phenylalanine or tryptophan, so a read error is the likely source. The limits of the CDR3 on the DNA are not certain, so only TCRdb's listed CDR3 is given. V is TRBV7-9 and J is TRBJ1-2. Germline CDR1 and CDR2: SEHNR and FQNEAQ (reference sequence). The CDR3 is 12 residues long, ends included. The CDR3 region is CASSGTDPPPAG.

V gene TRBV2 combines with J gene TRBJ2-7; D might be TRBD2 (6 bases). V lost 1 base and J 2 bases, leaving 12 bases between the germline ends. Germline V CDR1 and CDR2: SNHLY, FYNNEI. The CDR3 has 15 residues. The CDR3 sequence is CASSEGAGTTYEQYF. DNA of the CDR3: TGTGCCAGCAGTGAAGGGGCGGGGACCACCTACGAGCAGTACTTC.

Turning to this clonotype: This may stem from a read error, because a much larger clone lies one nucleotide away. The chain uses TRBV4-3 and TRBJ2-7, with D unresolved. CDR1 is LGHNA, CDR2 YSLEER, per germline. This CDR3 has 14 amino acids. The CDR3 spells CASSQMSTYYEQHF. DNA for the CDR3: TGCGCCAGCAGCCAAATGTCCACATACTACGAGCAGCACTTC.

This clonotype showed up many times. The rearrangement links TRBV4-1 to TRBJ2-7; D is tentatively TRBD1 or TRBD2 (6 bases each). Between the trimmed V and J ends, which lost 5 bases and 7 bases, there was a span of 12 bases. This CDR3 comprises 12 residues. Germline CDR1 and CDR2: MGHRA and YSYEKL. CDR3 region: CASSVGAGEQYF. CDR3 DNA: TGCGCCAGCAGCGTGGGGGCGGGAGAGCAGTACTTC.

This clonotype was seen a few times. The CDR3 coding sequence is TGCAGTGCTGTAGACAGGGTGAACACCGGGGAGCTGTTTTTT. It is translated as CSAVDRVNTGELFF. The chain employs TRBV20-1 and TRBJ2-2; TRBD1 matches 7 bases. Losses at the gene ends were 5 bases for V and 1 base for J; bases not matched to a gene: 4. The CDR3 totals 14 residues. Germline V gene sequence: CDR1 DFQATT, CDR2 SNEGSKA (reference sequence).

This clonotype was seen many times. J is TRBJ2-7 and V is TRBV20-1; D gene uncertain. Trimming took off 1 base at V and 2 bases at J, with 3 bases between the two ends. CDR1 and CDR2 from the germline V gene are DFQATT and SNEGSKA (reference sequence). There are 11 residues in the CDR3. The CDR3 loop reads CSARVTYEQYF. The CDR3 DNA follows: TGCAGTGCTAGAGTCACCTACGAGCAGTACTTC.

This clonotype was counted many times. The DNA for the CDR3 is TGTGCCAGCAGCGCGGGGGGCCCCGTGACTTTCTTT. Amino acid sequence: CASSAGGPVTFF. The chain uses TRBV12-3 or TRBV12-4 and TRBJ1-1; possible D gene TRBD1, 6 bases. V was trimmed by 6 bases and J by 12 bases, leaving 17 bases between them. The CDR3 is 12 amino acids.

This clonotype has a handful of counts. CDR3 protein: CASSQENNRAYGYTF. In DNA, the CDR3 is TGTGCCAGCAGCCAAGAAAATAACAGGGCATATGGCTACACCTTC. This chain joins TRBV4-2 and TRBJ1-2, with D tentatively TRBD1 (6 bases). Trimming took 0 bases from V and 5 from J, leaving 13 bases between them. CDR3 length: 15 amino acids. Germline CDR1 reads LGHNA; CDR2 reads YNFKEQ.

This clonotype was seen ten or more times. The chain has TRBV5-1 and TRBJ2-7; a possible D gene is TRBD1 (6 bases). V was pared by 0 bases and J by 5 bases, with 12 bases between. Germline CDR1 reads SGHRS; CDR2 reads YFSETQ. The CDR3 has 14 residues. The CDR3 DNA reads as TGCGCCAGCAGCTTGGCGGGACAAGCCCACGAGCAGTACTTC. Its translation: CASSLAGQAHEQYF.

This clonotype appeared many times. The gene calls are TRBV4-3 and TRBJ2-3; 8 bases map to TRBD1. The CDR3 totals 14 residues. Trimming at V came to 11 bases and at J to 2 bases, leaving 9 bases not matched to a gene. Germline V gene sequence: CDR1 LGHNA, CDR2 YSLEER. CDR3 DNA: TGCGCCGGGGCCCGGGACAGGAACACAGATACGCAGTATTTT. It codes for CAGARDRNTDTQYF.

CDR3 DNA: TGCAGCGTGATGCTAGCCACCAAAAACCTTCGGTACTTC. It translates to CSVMLATKNLRYF. The chain joins TRBV29-1 to TRBJ2-4; D possibly corresponds to TRBD2 (5 bases). Germline-derived CDR1 and CDR2 are SQVTM and ANQGSEA. This CDR3 region has 13 residues. V lost 6 bases and J 15 bases, leaving 24 bases between the germline ends. The full variable domain, rest sourced from reference TRBV29-1 and TRBJ2-4, is SAVISQKPSRDICQRGTSLTIQCQVDSQVTMMFWYRQQPGQSLTLIATANQGSEATYESGFVIDKFPISRPNLTFSTLTVSNMSPEDSSIYLCSVMLATKNLRYFGAGTRLSVL.

There are many counts of this clonotype. This chain joins TRBV20-1 and TRBJ2-7; no firm D call. There are 13 residues in the CDR3. Between the trimmed V and J ends, which lost 5 bases and 1 base, there was a span of 12 bases. Per germline, CDR1 DFQATT and CDR2 SNEGSKA (reference sequence). The CDR3 sequence: CSAARTESYEQYF. In DNA, the CDR3 is TGCAGTGCTGCACGGACCGAGTCCTACGAGCAGTACTTC.